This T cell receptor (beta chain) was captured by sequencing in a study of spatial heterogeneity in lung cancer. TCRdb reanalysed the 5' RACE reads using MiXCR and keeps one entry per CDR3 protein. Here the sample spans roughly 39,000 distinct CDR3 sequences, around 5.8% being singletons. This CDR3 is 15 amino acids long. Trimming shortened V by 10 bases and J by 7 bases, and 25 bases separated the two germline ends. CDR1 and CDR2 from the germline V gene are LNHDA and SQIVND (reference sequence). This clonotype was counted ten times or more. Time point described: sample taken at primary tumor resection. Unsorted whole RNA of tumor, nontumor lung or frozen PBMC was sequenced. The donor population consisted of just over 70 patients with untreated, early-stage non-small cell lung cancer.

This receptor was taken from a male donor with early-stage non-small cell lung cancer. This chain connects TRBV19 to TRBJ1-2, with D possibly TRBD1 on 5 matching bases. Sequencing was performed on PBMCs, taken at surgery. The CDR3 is CATTRQGRTTSGYTF. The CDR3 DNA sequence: TGTGCCACCACCCGGCAGGGACGTACCACTTCTGGCTACACCTTC.